What follows are 23 T cell receptor beta chains derived from one specimen sequenced in a study of T cells in Graves' hyperthyroidism and ophthalmopathy. RNA transcripts were the template for amplifying TCR beta CDR3 regions. HTBI primers were the set used in a first-round RT-PCR of the TCR CDR3. TCRdb re-called the multiplex PCR reads through MiXCR, storing one row per CDR3 protein. Altogether some 500,000 distinct CDR3 sequences are present, about 16% being singletons, with the ten largest covering approximately 32%. Material for sequencing was blood. These receptors originate from a woman aged 30 to 39 with Graves' ophthalmopathy.

In this sample, this clonotype turned up a few times. This chain links TRBV6-2 or TRBV6-3 with TRBJ2-1; D call uncertain. CDR3 length equals 15 residues. The germline V gene has CDR1 MNHEY and CDR2 SVGEGT. The germline V and J ends were trimmed by 7 bases and 5 bases, with 18 bases remaining between them. In nucleotides, the CDR3 is TGTGCCAGCATACGGGCGAACCTCCTCGACAATGAGCAGTTCTTC. Its translation: CASIRANLLDNEQFF.

V and J are TRBV20-1 and TRBJ2-5; possible D gene TRBD2, 5 bases. Trimming pared 6 bases from V and 3 bases from J, leaving 14 bases between. This CDR3 region has 13 residues. Per the germline V gene, CDR1 is DFQATT and CDR2 is SNEGSKA (reference sequence). CDR3 protein: CSATPGIKETQYF. The DNA for the CDR3 is TGCAGTGCGACCCCGGGGATCAAAGAGACCCAGTACTTC.

This rearrangement joins TRBV13 to TRBJ2-3, with 10 bases aligning to TRBD2. The CDR3 extends over 17 amino acids. Trimming removed 5 bases from V and 0 bases from J; junction bases left unmatched: 8. Germline V CDR1 and CDR2: PRHDT, FYEKMQ (reference sequence). DNA for the CDR3: TGTGCCAGCAGCACCAAAGGACTAGCGGAAAGCACAGATACGCAGTATTTT. Protein: CASSTKGLAESTDTQYF. Together with reference TRBV13 and TRBJ2-3, the CDR3 gives the full variable domain: AAGVIQSPRHLIKEKRETATLKCYPIPRHDTVYWYQQGPGQDPQFLISFYEKMQSDKGSIPDRFSAQQFSDYHSELNMSSLELGDSALYFCASSTKGLAESTDTQYFGPGTRLTVL.

This clonotype was picked up many times. V gene TRBV6-1 combines with J gene TRBJ2-3; TRBD2 matches at 12 bases. Germline values: CDR1 MNHNS, CDR2 SASEGT. The CDR3 is 20 amino acids. J was trimmed by 0 bases and V by 5 bases; bases with no gene match: 15. In nucleotides, the CDR3 is TGTGCCAGCAGTTCAATTCCGGGACTAGCGGGTTTGACTAGCACAGATACGCAGTATTTT. It encodes CASSSIPGLAGLTSTDTQYF.

Of note for this clonotype: A read error may be the cause here, since a much bigger clone is one base away. This chain joins TRBV5-4 and TRBJ2-1; a weak D match, TRBD1 (6 bases). The CDR3 extends over 15 amino acids. Germline CDR1 and CDR2: SGHNT and YYREEE (reference sequence). CDR3 sequence reads: CASSLVSGVNNEQLF. CDR3 DNA sequence: TGTGCCAGCAGCTTGGTTTCAGGGGTAAACAATGAGCAGCTCTTC.

The table lists this clonotype with many counts. J is TRBJ1-5 and V is TRBV3-1; a weak D match, TRBD1 (5 bases). This CDR3 spans 15 amino acids. Germline loops: CDR1 LGHDT, CDR2 YNNKEL (reference sequence). The germline V and J ends were trimmed by 1 base and 3 bases, with 10 bases remaining between them. The CDR3 region has the DNA TGTGCCAGCAGCCAAGTCCCGACAGCCAATCAGCCCCAGCATTTT. Amino acids: CASSQVPTANQPQHF. Full variable domain (missing parts from reference TRBV3-1 and TRBJ1-5): DTAVSQTPKYLVTQMGNDKSIKCEQNLGHDTMYWYKQDSKKFLKIMFSYNNKELIINETVPNRFSPKSPDKAHLNLHINSLELGDSAVYFCASSQVPTANQPQHFGDGTRLSIL.

The rearrangement joins TRBV6-1 to TRBJ2-3, with a possible D match to TRBD2 (6 bases). Between the trimmed V and J ends, which lost 6 bases and 0 bases, there was a span of 16 bases. Germline lookup yields CDR1 MNHNS and CDR2 SASEGT. This CDR3 is 16 amino acids long. The CDR3: CASRPPGLGSTDTQYF. DNA for the CDR3: TGTGCCAGCAGACCTCCGGGACTCGGAAGCACAGATACGCAGTATTTT.

The table lists this clonotype with a few counts. The chain uses TRBV2 and TRBJ2-7; 9 nucleotides agree with TRBD2. Trimming removed 7 bases from V and 4 bases from J; junction bases left unmatched: 5. The CDR3 runs 13 residues. Per the germline V gene, CDR1 is SNHLY and CDR2 is FYNNEI. The CDR3 is CASNPGLAYEQYF. The CDR3, as DNA: TGTGCCAGCAATCCGGGACTAGCTTACGAGCAGTACTTC.

The V and J genes are TRBV28 and TRBJ1-2; 8 nucleotides line up with TRBD1. This CDR3 has 15 residues. V dropped 5 bases and J dropped 6; count of bases not matched to a gene: 11. Per the germline V gene, CDR1 is MDHEN and CDR2 is SYDVKM. CDR3 amino acids: CASSTTRTGRHGYTF. DNA of the CDR3: TGTGCCAGCAGTACCACCCGGACAGGGCGCCATGGCTACACCTTC.

This clonotype was observed a handful of times. The chain couples TRBV13 to TRBJ2-5; 11 bases map to TRBD2. This CDR3 has 15 residues. Germline CDR1 PRHDT, CDR2 FYEKMQ (reference sequence). Germline trimming cut 7 bases from V and 4 bases from J; bases unmatched to any gene: 8. CDR3 protein: CASMPSGGPLETQYF. CDR3 coding DNA: TGTGCCAGCATGCCTAGCGGGGGGCCCCTAGAGACCCAGTACTTC.

This clonotype was detected many times. The gene calls are TRBV5-5 and TRBJ2-1; the match to TRBD1 covers 10 bases. The CDR3 has 15 residues. V lost 3 bases to trimming and J lost 9 bases; unmatched junction nucleotides: 9. Per the germline V gene, CDR1 is SGHKS and CDR2 is YYEKEE (reference sequence). The DNA of the CDR3 is TGTGCCAGCAGCTCCACCGGACAGGGGGTGGGTGAGCAGTTCTTC. This encodes CASSSTGQGVGEQFF.

In the case of this clonotype: A much bigger clone sits one base away, suggesting this may be a read error. CDR3 sequence: CSARASANTGAFF. CDR3 nucleotide sequence: TGCAGTGCTAGAGCTTCAGCGAACACTGGAGCTTTCTTT. The chain employs TRBV20-1 and TRBJ1-1, with D uncertain. This CDR3 region has 13 residues. Germline assignment: CDR1 DFQATT and CDR2 SNEGSKA (reference sequence).

This clonotype came up a few times. The chain combines TRBV20-1 with TRBJ2-7, with 7 bases aligning to TRBD2. Germline V gives CDR1 DFQATT, CDR2 SNEGSKA (reference sequence). There are 11 residues in the CDR3. Trimming at V came to 7 bases and at J to 2 bases, leaving 2 bases not matched to a gene. DNA for the CDR3: TGCAGTGAAGCGGGAACCTACGAGCAGTACTTC. Its translation: CSEAGTYEQYF.

In its sample, this clonotype was seen many times. The chain has TRBV5-1 and TRBJ2-3; TRBD2 matches at 7 bases. Germline V lookup: CDR1 SGHRS, CDR2 YFSETQ. The CDR3 extends over 15 amino acids. V gave up 1 base and J gave up 5 bases; unmatched junction bases: 7. CDR3 amino acids: CASSLLPGGQDTQYF. The CDR3 bases are TGCGCCAGCAGCTTGCTCCCGGGAGGTCAAGATACGCAGTATTTT. Full variable domain (outside the CDR3, taken from reference TRBV5-1 and TRBJ2-3): KAGVTQTPRYLIKTRGQQVTLSCSPISGHRSVSWYQQTPGQGLQFLFEYFSETQRNKGNFPGRFSGRQFSNSRSEMNVSTLELGDSALYLCASSLLPGGQDTQYFGPGTRLTVL.

The chain joins TRBV10-1 to TRBJ1-2; D not resolved. The CDR3 is 13 amino acids. Germline CDR1 is WNHNN and CDR2 is SYGVQD (reference sequence). The V end was cut by 0 bases, the J end by 8 bases, with 10 bases between. CDR3: CASSESAVEGYTF. In DNA form, the CDR3 reads TGCGCCAGCAGTGAGTCTGCGGTTGAGGGCTACACCTTC.

In regard to this clonotype: One base away lies a much larger clone, so this may be a sequencing read error. The chain carries TRBV2 and TRBJ2-7; D tentatively fits TRBD1 or TRBD2 (5 bases each). The J call may be mistaken, given a closer DNA end match to TRBJ2-1. Per germline, CDR1 SNHLY and CDR2 FYNNEI. The CDR3 is 15 amino acids. CDR3 in amino acids: CASSERAGWTYEQFF. DNA for the CDR3: TGTGCCAGCAGTGAAAGGGCAGGGTGGACTTACGAGCAGTTCTTC.

The chain recombines TRBV20-1 with TRBJ2-3, with 9 bases lining up with TRBD2. CDR1 is DFQATT and CDR2 is SNEGSKA in the germline V gene (reference sequence). CDR3 size: 16 residues. V lost 6 bases to trimming and J lost 1 base; unmatched junction nucleotides: 11. CDR3 bases: TGCAGTGCCCCACATATGCCTAGCGGGGGCACAGATACGCAGTATTTT. It specifies CSAPHMPSGGTDTQYF.

Here the CDR3 reads CASSFVGQGVRYGYTF. DNA of the CDR3: TGTGCCAGCAGTTTCGTCGGGCAGGGTGTACGGTATGGCTACACCTTC. The chain has TRBV6-2 or TRBV6-3 and TRBJ1-2, with D perhaps TRBD1 (5 bases). Trimming shortened V by 4 bases and J by 5 bases, and 20 bases separated the two germline ends. Per the germline V gene, CDR1 is MNHEY and CDR2 is SVGEGT. This CDR3 comprises 16 residues.

About this clonotype itself: This may come from a read error, since a much larger clone is one base off. CDR3 sequence reads: CASSPEMMDTQYF. The CDR3 DNA is TGTGCCAGCAGCCCAGAGATGATGGATACGCAGTATTTT. The chain couples TRBV11-3 to TRBJ2-3; D is unclear. V was pared by 5 bases and J by 6 bases, with 12 bases between. The CDR3 sequence is 13 residues long. Germline V CDR1 and CDR2: SGHNT, YENEEA.

This clonotype appeared many times. The chain combines TRBV7-9 with TRBJ1-2; D is unclear. Trimming stripped 4 bases from V and 6 bases from J, with 9 bases between. Per germline, CDR1 SEHNR and CDR2 FQNEAQ (reference sequence). The CDR3 has 12 residues. CDR3 amino acids: CASSYGWDGYTF. Here the CDR3 DNA reads TGTGCCAGCAGCTATGGGTGGGATGGCTACACCTTC.

The table lists this clonotype with many counts. The chain is built from TRBV6-1 and TRBJ2-2; TRBD1 matches 10 bases. This CDR3 is 16 amino acids long. After removal of 6 bases from V and 5 bases from J, the junction contained 9 bases not matched to a gene. Germline V gives CDR1 MNHNS, CDR2 SASEGT. The CDR3 DNA reads as TGTGCCAGCAGACCTCCCGGGACAGGGGAAACCGGGGAGCTGTTTTTT. It encodes CASRPPGTGETGELFF.

This sequence joins TRBV5-5 and TRBJ2-3, with 7 bases matching TRBD1. From germline, CDR1 is SGHKS and CDR2 YYEKEE (reference sequence). The CDR3 is 14 residues long. The V gene end was trimmed by 6 bases and the J gene end by 6 bases; junction bases not matched to a gene: 10. Here the CDR3 DNA reads TGTGCCAGCATCGTGGACAGGTCTTTCGATACGCAGTATTTT. This encodes CASIVDRSFDTQYF.

This clonotype was observed a few times. V and J are TRBV29-1 and TRBJ1-5; TRBD1 agrees at 8 bases. Germline assignment: CDR1 SQVTM and CDR2 ANQGSEA. V shed 0 bases, J shed 5 bases, and the junction held 9 bases outside the gene matches. This CDR3 has 16 residues. CDR3 region: CSVEDRSWDRYQPQHF. The CDR3, as DNA: TGCAGCGTTGAAGATCGCTCGTGGGACAGGTATCAGCCCCAGCATTTT.